This TCR beta chain was retrieved from a study of cytomegalovirus exposure and HLA in healthy donors. The overall study: Genotyping showed approximately 81% of roughly 400 donors falling in the Caucasian-associated ancestry cluster.

This CDR3 is built from 15 residues. Trimming removed 4 bases from V and 6 bases from J, with 16 bases in between. Germline lookup yields CDR1 MNHNS and CDR2 SASEGT. Points from the study as a whole: A later analysis reported that several of the most significant clusters appeared to be linked to common viral pathogens, among them Epstein-Barr virus. Associated with HLA alleles at 0.05 false discovery rate in a later analysis were 17,000 or so TCR beta sequences.

Primers included in the PCR were 60 Vbeta and 13 Jbeta primers. The protocol was immunoSEQ multiplex PCR, while the TCRdb copy is restricted to in-frame clones and leaves out a portion. The table shows about 96,000 clones, with approximately 72% occurring only once. As regards this clone: The antigen is unknown.

This clonotype was sampled from a female donor in good health and CMV-seropositive. V usage is TRBV6-1 and J usage is TRBJ2-1; D is possibly TRBD2 (6 bases). The sequenced material came from PBMCs. The CDR3 sequence is CASSVEEAGSNEQFF. The CDR3 DNA is TGTGCCAGCAGTGTTGAGGAAGCGGGCTCCAATGAGCAGTTCTTC.